The 21 T cell receptor beta chains presented below share a single source sample, sequenced in a study of T cell clonality in common variable immunodeficiency. General study results and limits: Reportedly, TCR beta sequences from common variable immunodeficiency showed fewer deletions and N-nucleotide insertions.

The table came from immunoSEQ multiplex PCR; TCRdb's copy has only in-frame clones and leaves some out. The sample shows roughly 34,000 clones, no singletons; the ten largest hold roughly 6.7%. These receptors lack a known antigen. Sequenced material: peripheral blood mononuclear cells. These receptors came from a human donor with common variable immunodeficiency.

This clone was observed many times. The CDR3 end falls 3 residues outside the read, so it is completed with the germline J gene. This chain joins TRBV20-1 and TRBJ1-5; a weak D match, TRBD1 (6 bases). This CDR3 is built from 15 residues. Trimming pared 3 bases from V and 6 bases from J, leaving 18 bases between. Germline V lookup: CDR1 DFQATT, CDR2 SNEGSKA (reference sequence). The CDR3 here is CSARKQGGYSQPQHF. CDR3 DNA, as far as it was read: TGCAGTGCTAGGAAACAGGGTGGGTATAGTCAGCCC.

A note on this clone: The read terminates 3 residues ahead of where the CDR3 ends, so the germline J gene completes it. V gene TRBV11-1 combines with J gene TRBJ1-6; TRBD1 matches at 7 bases. Germline V gene lookup returns CDR1 SGHAT and CDR2 FQDESV (reference sequence). The CDR3 consists of 15 residues. The V gene end was trimmed by 5 bases and the J gene end by 6 bases; junction bases not matched to a gene: 7. This CDR3 reads CASSGRQGGNSPLHF. Partial CDR3 DNA: TGTGCCAGCAGCGGTCGACAGGGCGGTAATTCACCC.

This clone has more than one count but fewer than ten. With the read ending 3 residues before the CDR3 end, the germline J gene is used to fill in that end. The J gene is TRBJ2-5, the V gene TRBV7-8; 8 nucleotides align to TRBD1. Germline CDR1 reads SGHVS; CDR2 reads FQNEAQ. The CDR3 sequence is 15 residues long. The V gene end was trimmed by 3 bases and the J gene end by 4 bases; junction bases not matched to a gene: 7. The part of the CDR3 DNA that was read is TGTGCCAGCAGCTTTGGCAGGGGGCAGGGAGAGACC. Translation gives CASSFGRGQGET. The CDR3 reads in full as CASSFGRGQGETQYF.

Regarding this clone: Sequencing ends 3 residues short of the CDR3 end; the germline J gene provides the rest. The chain recombines TRBV19 with TRBJ1-1, with 7 nucleotides matching TRBD1. The CDR3 sequence is 15 residues long. The trim removed 8 bases at V and 0 bases at J, leaving 9 bases unmatched. CDR1 is LNHDA, CDR2 SQIVND, per germline (reference sequence). CDR3 DNA (partial): TGTGCCAGTCGGGGGACAGAGGTGTTGAACACTGAA. Translating it yields CASRGTEVLNTE. The CDR3 in its entirety is CASRGTEVLNTEAFF.

This clone came up a few times. The read ends 3 residues shy of where the CDR3 ends; the end is completed using the germline J gene. The V and J genes are TRBV30 and TRBJ1-3, with D perhaps TRBD1 (5 bases). V lost 4 bases and J lost 1, with 11 bases in between. Germline V gene data show CDR1 as GTSNPN and CDR2 as SVGIG (reference sequence). There are 14 residues in the CDR3. The sequenced CDR3 bases are TGTGCCTGGACTTCTGACAGATCTGGAAACACC. Residues: CAWTSDRSGNT. The whole CDR3 sequence is CAWTSDRSGNTIYF.

This clone was counted at least ten times. Read data end 3 residues before the CDR3 end; the end is taken from the germline J gene. The chain combines TRBV29-1 with TRBJ2-1; TRBD2 is a possible D gene (6 bases). This CDR3 has 15 residues. The V end lost 6 bases, the J end lost 2 bases, and 17 bases lay between the germline ends. The germline gives CDR1 SQVTM, CDR2 ANQGSEA. CDR3 sequence reads: CSVDRDSLPYNEQFF. The CDR3 bases that were read are TGCAGCGTGGACCGGGACTCCCTCCCCTACAATGAG.

This clone was seen more than once but under ten times. With the read ending 3 residues before the CDR3 end, the germline J gene is used to fill in that end. The gene calls are TRBV11-3 and TRBJ2-2; maybe TRBD2 (6 bases). This CDR3 is built from 13 residues. V was cut by 3 bases and J by 6 bases, with 8 bases left in between. The V gene's germline CDR1 is SGHNT and CDR2 YENEEA. The CDR3 reads CASSLGGAGELFF. The CDR3 bases that were read are TGTGCCAGCAGCTTGGGGGGTGCCGGGGAG.

As to this clone: From the germline J gene comes the end of the CDR3, since the read stops 3 residues before it. The V and J genes are TRBV7-1 and TRBJ2-3; 12 bases line up with TRBD2. TRBV7-1 has ORF status, its function being uncertain. J was trimmed by 4 bases and V by 2 bases; bases with no gene match: 16. The CDR3 length is 20 residues. The CDR3 sequence: CASSSPGGLAGIDGPDTQYF. The sequenced part of the CDR3 DNA is TGTGCCAGCAGCTCACCCGGCGGACTAGCGGGAATAGACGGCCCAGATACG.

The covered CDR3 bases are TGTGCCAGCGCCCTTGGCGGGAGCACAGATACG. Protein product: CASALGGSTDT. The entire CDR3 protein is CASALGGSTDTQYF. This chain connects TRBV6-2 or TRBV6-3 to TRBJ2-3, with D possibly matching TRBD2 (5 bases). The DNA ends 3 residues before the CDR3 does, and the rest of the CDR3 is filled in from the germline J gene. Trimming cost V 8 bases and J 0 bases, with 12 bases left between them. This CDR3 region has 14 residues. Per germline, CDR1 MNHEY and CDR2 SVGEGT.

This clone was seen ten or more times. Read sequence stops 3 residues before the CDR3 end, and the germline J gene provides the missing end. V and J are TRBV7-3 and TRBJ2-1; TRBD2 aligns across 8 bases. Germline assignment: CDR1 SGHTA and CDR2 FQGTGA. The CDR3 totals 15 residues. Trimming took 0 bases from V and 4 from J; bases not matched to a gene: 2. The CDR3 region is CASSLTSGIYNEQFF. CDR3 bases read: TGTGCCAGCAGCTTAACTAGCGGGATTTACAATGAG.

This clone was seen repeatedly, ten times or more. At one boundary the junction diverges from the germline segment, which might be a read error. The read gets to within 3 residues of the CDR3 end, and the germline J gene fills in the rest. The chain has TRBV4-2 and TRBJ2-3; unclear D gene. This CDR3 region has 14 residues. The germline V gene encodes CDR1 LGHNA and CDR2 YNFKEQ. CDR3 bases read: TGCGCCAGCAGCCGCGGCGCTAGCACAGATACG. Its translation is CASSRGASTDT. The entire CDR3 sequence reads CASSRGASTDTQYF.

By share of the sample, this clone is medium-sized. The CDR3 region is CASSVEGTPFNEQFF. Partial CDR3 DNA: TGTGCCAGCAGCGTAGAAGGGACTCCATTCAATGAG. This chain links TRBV9 with TRBJ2-1, with TRBD2 as a possible D gene (6 bases). The read comes to an end 3 residues before the CDR3 does, leaving the germline J gene to fill in the end. Trimming removed 0 bases from V and 6 bases from J, with 13 bases in between. Germline CDR1 is SGDLS and CDR2 is YYNGEE. The CDR3 contains 15 residues.

This clone was recorded a few times. The read terminates 3 residues before the CDR3 end, so the remaining end is supplied by the germline J gene. This chain connects TRBV30 to TRBJ2-5; 7 bases fit TRBD2. V dropped 1 base and J dropped 7; count of bases not matched to a gene: 6. The CDR3 loop spans 13 amino acids. CDR1 is GTSNPN, CDR2 SVGIG, per germline (reference sequence). CDR3 DNA (partial): TGTGCCTGGAGTGGGACTAGTCGCGGGACC. It yields the protein CAWSGTSRGT. The whole CDR3 reads CAWSGTSRGTQYF.

This clone turned up a few times. The read is 3 residues too short to cover the CDR3 end, so that end is filled in from the germline J gene. The chain carries TRBV30 and TRBJ1-1, with TRBD1 identical over 7 bases. The length of the CDR3 is 17 residues. The V and J ends lost 0 bases and 0 bases, in that order; junction bases with no gene match: 10. The germline CDR1 and CDR2 sequences are GTSNPN and SVGIG (reference sequence). The chain's CDR3 is CAWSVRQGGSMNTEAFF. The CDR3 bases that were read are TGTGCCTGGAGTGTGCGCCAGGGGGGCTCCATGAACACTGAA.

Points on this clone: One end of the junction fails to match germline, which may point to a read error. The CDR3 bases that were read are TGCAGTGCTGGAGAAGCGGGAGGAAATCATGAG. Protein sequence: CSAGEAGGNHE. The full CDR3 sequence reads CSAGEAGGNHEQFF. V and J are TRBV20-1 and TRBJ2-1, with 9 bases lining up with TRBD2. Read coverage stops 3 residues before the CDR3 terminus; the germline J gene supplies the remainder. CDR3 length equals 14 residues. From germline, CDR1 is DFQATT and CDR2 SNEGSKA (reference sequence).

For this clone: The read is 3 residues too short to cover the CDR3 end, so that end is filled in from the germline J gene. The rearrangement joins TRBV2 to TRBJ2-7; D gene ambiguous. Germline lookup yields CDR1 SNHLY and CDR2 FYNNEI. There are 16 residues in the CDR3. The V end lost 2 bases, the J end lost 0 bases, and 14 bases lay between the germline ends. The CDR3 sequence: CASSENLPNLSYEQYF. CDR3 bases read: TGTGCCAGCAGTGAAAACTTACCAAACCTCTCCTACGAG.

This clone has ten or more counts. CDR3 DNA, as far as it was read: TGTGCCAGCAGGGTACAGGGGGCGATCACTGAA. This translates into CASRVQGAITE. The full CDR3 is CASRVQGAITEAFF. The rearrangement links TRBV6-2 or TRBV6-3 to TRBJ1-1, with TRBD1 matching over 9 bases. The sequenced fragment ends 3 residues before the CDR3 boundary, so the rest is inferred from the germline J gene. The CDR3 length is 14 residues. Germline CDR1 reads MNHEY; CDR2 reads SVGEGT. The junction had 6 bases not matched to a gene; V was cut back by 6 bases and J by 4 bases.

On this clone: The read comes to an end 3 residues before the CDR3 does, leaving the germline J gene to fill in the end. The chain joins TRBV30 to TRBJ1-5, with no clear D. The length of the CDR3 is 16 residues. Per germline, CDR1 GTSNPN and CDR2 SVGIG (reference sequence). V lost 8 bases and J 3 bases, leaving 23 bases between the germline ends. The CDR3 DNA, read in part, is TGTGCCAGTAGTATCCCCGCGGGGAGACCCAATCAGCCC. It yields the protein CASSIPAGRPNQP. The entire CDR3 protein is CASSIPAGRPNQPQHF. Full variable domain (remainder filled in from reference TRBV30 and TRBJ1-5): SQTIHQWPATLVQPVGSPLSLECTVEGTSNPNLYWYRQAAGRGLQLLFYSVGIGQISSEVPQNLSASRPQDRQFILSSKKLLLSDSGFYLCASSIPAGRPNQPQHFGDGTRLSIL.

This clone was counted many times. The read ends 3 residues shy of where the CDR3 ends; the end is completed using the germline J gene. This chain uses TRBV20-1 with TRBJ2-3, with TRBD2 matching 9 bases. Germline trimming cut 1 base from V and 2 bases from J; bases unmatched to any gene: 4. Germline V gene data show CDR1 as DFQATT and CDR2 as SNEGSKA (reference sequence). The CDR3 runs to 15 residues. The CDR3 loop reads CSARAPSGNTDTQYF. Incomplete CDR3 DNA: TGCAGTGCTAGAGCCCCTAGCGGGAACACAGATACG.

This clone was found many times. The CDR3 goes on 3 residues after the read ends, and that part is filled in from the germline J gene. The V call is TRBV5-1, the J call TRBJ1-1, with unresolved D. Germline CDR1 SGHRS, CDR2 YFSETQ. The CDR3 consists of 15 residues. The V and J ends lost 0 bases and 2 bases respectively, with 11 bases between them. The sequenced CDR3 bases are TGCGCCAGCAGCTTGGAGGGCCAGGCCAACACTGAA. It specifies CASSLEGQANTE. The whole CDR3 sequence is CASSLEGQANTEAFF.

This clone was recorded many times. The CDR3 DNA, read in part, is TGTGCTAGTGAGTCCCGGGACAGGGTGTTCACAGATACG. Protein product: CASESRDRVFTDT. The CDR3 reads in full as CASESRDRVFTDTQYF. This chain links TRBV12-5 with TRBJ2-3, with 9 bases identical to TRBD1. The read halts 3 residues ahead of the CDR3 end, with the missing end drawn from the germline J gene. CDR1 and CDR2 (germline): LGHNT, FRNRAP. The CDR3 sequence is 16 residues long. V lost 7 bases to trimming and J lost 2 bases; unmatched junction nucleotides: 10. Together with reference TRBV12-5 and TRBJ2-3, the CDR3 gives the full variable domain: DARVTQTPRHKVTEMGQEVTMRCQPILGHNTVFWYRQTMMQGLELLAYFRNRAPLDDSGMPKDRFSAEMPDATLATLKIQPSEPRDSAVYFCASESRDRVFTDTQYFGPGTRLTVL.